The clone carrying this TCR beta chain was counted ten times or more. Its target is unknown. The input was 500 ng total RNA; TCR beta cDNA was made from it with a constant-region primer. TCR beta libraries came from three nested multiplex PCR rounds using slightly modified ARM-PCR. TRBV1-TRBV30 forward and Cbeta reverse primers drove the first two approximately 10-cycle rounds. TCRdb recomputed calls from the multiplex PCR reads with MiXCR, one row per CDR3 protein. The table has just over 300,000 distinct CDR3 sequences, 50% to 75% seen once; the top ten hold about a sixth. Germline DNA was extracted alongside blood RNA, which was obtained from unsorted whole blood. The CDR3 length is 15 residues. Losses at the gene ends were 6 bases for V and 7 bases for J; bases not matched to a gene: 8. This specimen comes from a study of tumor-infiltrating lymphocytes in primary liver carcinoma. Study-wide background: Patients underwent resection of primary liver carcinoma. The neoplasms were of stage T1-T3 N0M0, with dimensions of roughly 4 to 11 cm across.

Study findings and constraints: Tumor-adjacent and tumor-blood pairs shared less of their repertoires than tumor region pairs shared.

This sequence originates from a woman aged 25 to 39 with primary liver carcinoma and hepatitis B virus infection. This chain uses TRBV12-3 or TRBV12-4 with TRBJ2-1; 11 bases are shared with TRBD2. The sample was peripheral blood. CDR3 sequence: CASRELAGVGNEQFF. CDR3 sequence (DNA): TGTGCCAGCAGGGAACTAGCGGGAGTTGGAAATGAGCAGTTCTTC.